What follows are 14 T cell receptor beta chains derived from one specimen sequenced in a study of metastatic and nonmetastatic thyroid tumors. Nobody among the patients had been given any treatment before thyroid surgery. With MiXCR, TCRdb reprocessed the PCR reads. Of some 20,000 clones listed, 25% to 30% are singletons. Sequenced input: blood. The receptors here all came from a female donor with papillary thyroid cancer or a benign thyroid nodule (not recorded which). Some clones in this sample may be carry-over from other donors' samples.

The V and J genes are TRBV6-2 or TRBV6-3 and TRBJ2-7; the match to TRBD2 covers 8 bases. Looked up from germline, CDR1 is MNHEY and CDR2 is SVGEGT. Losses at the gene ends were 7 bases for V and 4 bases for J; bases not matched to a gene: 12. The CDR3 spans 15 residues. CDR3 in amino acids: CASTTRGGLGYEQYF. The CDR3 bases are TGTGCCAGCACCACCCGGGGGGGATTAGGATACGAGCAGTACTTC.

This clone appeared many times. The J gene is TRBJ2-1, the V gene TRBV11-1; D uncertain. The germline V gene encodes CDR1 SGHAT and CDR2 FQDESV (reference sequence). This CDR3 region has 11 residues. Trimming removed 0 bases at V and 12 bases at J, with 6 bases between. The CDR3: CASSLATTQFF. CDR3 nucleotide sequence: TGTGCCAGCAGCTTAGCCACGACGCAGTTCTTC.

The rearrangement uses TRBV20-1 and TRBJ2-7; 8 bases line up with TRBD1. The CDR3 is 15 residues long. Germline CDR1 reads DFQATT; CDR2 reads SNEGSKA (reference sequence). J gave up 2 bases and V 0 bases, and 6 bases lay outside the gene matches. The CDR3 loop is CSARDDGDRTYEQYF. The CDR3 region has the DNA TGCAGTGCTAGAGATGATGGGGACAGGACCTACGAGCAGTACTTC.

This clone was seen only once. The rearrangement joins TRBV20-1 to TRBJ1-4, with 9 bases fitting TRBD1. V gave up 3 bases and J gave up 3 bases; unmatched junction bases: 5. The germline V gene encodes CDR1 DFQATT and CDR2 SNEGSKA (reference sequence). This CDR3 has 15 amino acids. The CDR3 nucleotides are TGCAGTGCTAGTCCTACAGGGGGCCCTAATGAAAAACTGTTTTTT. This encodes CSASPTGGPNEKLFF.

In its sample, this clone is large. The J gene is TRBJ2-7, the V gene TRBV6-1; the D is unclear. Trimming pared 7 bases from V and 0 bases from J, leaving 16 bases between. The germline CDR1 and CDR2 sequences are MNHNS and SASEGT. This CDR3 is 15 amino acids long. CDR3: CASTNGPLSSYEQYF. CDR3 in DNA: TGTGCCAGCACCAACGGTCCCCTAAGCTCCTACGAGCAGTACTTC.

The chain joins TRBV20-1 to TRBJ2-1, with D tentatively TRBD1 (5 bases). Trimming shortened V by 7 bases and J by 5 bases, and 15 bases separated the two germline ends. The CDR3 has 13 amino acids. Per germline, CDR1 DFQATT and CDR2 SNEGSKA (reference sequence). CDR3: CSVRTQSNNEQFF. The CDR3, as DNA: TGCAGTGTAAGGACACAATCAAACAATGAGCAGTTCTTC.

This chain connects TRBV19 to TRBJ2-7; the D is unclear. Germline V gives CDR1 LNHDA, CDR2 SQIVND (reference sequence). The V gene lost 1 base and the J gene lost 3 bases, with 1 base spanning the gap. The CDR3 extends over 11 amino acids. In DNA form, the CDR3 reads TGTGCCAGTAGTATAGTCTACGAGCAGTACTTC. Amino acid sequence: CASSIVYEQYF.

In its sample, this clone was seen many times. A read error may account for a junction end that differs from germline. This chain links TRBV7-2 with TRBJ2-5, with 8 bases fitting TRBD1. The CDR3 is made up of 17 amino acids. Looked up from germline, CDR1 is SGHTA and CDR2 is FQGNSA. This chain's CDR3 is CAGSLSFPGQGQETQYF. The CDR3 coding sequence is TGTGCCGGCAGCTTATCTTTCCCCGGACAGGGACAAGAGACCCAGTACTTC.

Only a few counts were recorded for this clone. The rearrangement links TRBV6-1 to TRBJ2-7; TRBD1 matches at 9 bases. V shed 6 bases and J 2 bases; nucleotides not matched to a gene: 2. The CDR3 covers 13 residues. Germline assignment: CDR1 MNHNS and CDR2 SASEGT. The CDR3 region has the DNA TGTGCCAGCAGAAACAGGGGGCCCTACGAGCAGTACTTC. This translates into CASRNRGPYEQYF.

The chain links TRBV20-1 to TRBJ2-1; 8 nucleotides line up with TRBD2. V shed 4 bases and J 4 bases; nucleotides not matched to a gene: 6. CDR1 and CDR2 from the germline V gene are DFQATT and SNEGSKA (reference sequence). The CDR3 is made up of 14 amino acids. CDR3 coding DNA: TGCAGTGCTATTGTAGCGGGGACATACAATGAGCAGTTCTTC. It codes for CSAIVAGTYNEQFF.

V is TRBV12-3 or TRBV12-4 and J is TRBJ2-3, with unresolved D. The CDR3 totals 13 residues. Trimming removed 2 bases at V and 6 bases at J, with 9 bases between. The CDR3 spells CASSLRQMDTQYF. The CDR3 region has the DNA TGTGCCAGCAGTTTAAGGCAAATGGATACGCAGTATTTT.

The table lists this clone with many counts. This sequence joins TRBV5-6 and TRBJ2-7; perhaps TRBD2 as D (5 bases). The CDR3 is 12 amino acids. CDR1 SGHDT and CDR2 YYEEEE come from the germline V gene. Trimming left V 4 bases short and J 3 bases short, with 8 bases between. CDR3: CASSVTSYEQYF. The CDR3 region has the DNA TGTGCCAGCAGCGTTACTAGCTACGAGCAGTACTTC. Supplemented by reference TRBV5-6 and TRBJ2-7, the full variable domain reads DAGVTQSPTHLIKTRGQQVTLRCSPKSGHDTVSWYQQALGQGPQFIFQYYEEEERQRGNFPDRFSGHQFPNYSSELNVNALLLGDSALYLCASSVTSYEQYFGPGTRLTVT.

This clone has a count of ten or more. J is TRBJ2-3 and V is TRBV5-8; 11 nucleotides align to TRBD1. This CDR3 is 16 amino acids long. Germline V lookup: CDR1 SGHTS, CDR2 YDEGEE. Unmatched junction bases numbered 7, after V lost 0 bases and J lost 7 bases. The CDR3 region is CASSLGGTGGKNTQYF. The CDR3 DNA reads TGTGCCAGCAGCTTGGGAGGGACAGGGGGAAAGAATACGCAGTATTTT.

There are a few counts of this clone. CDR3: CASSTSREGWDEQYF. CDR3 DNA: TGTGCCAGCAGTACCTCCCGGGAAGGCTGGGACGAGCAGTACTTC. The rearrangement joins TRBV6-2 or TRBV6-3 to TRBJ2-7; maybe TRBD2 (5 bases). CDR3 length: 15 residues. The ends were cut back, 5 bases at V and 5 bases at J, with 19 bases in the middle. The germline V gene encodes CDR1 MNHEY and CDR2 SVGEGT.